The 20 T cell receptor beta chains listed next were all sequenced from one sample in a study of Ad26.COV2.S vaccination and SARS-CoV-2 variants. Treatment: 15 to 20 received Ad26.COV2.S at low or high dose, single or two shots; five or six received placebo; per-sample allocation not given. Sampling was performed 63 days after the first vaccine or placebo injection. The protocol was immunoSEQ multiplex PCR, while the TCRdb copy is restricted to in-frame clones and leaves out a portion. The sample has about 390,000 clones, roughly nine tenths seen once. Material: peripheral blood, obtained in a trial of Ad26.COV2.S vaccine versus placebo. These receptors originate from a person between 18 and 65 years old who received the Ad26.COV2.S COVID-19 vaccine or a placebo.

The chain links TRBV7-8 to TRBJ2-3; D not resolved. CDR1 SGHVS and CDR2 FQNEAQ come from the germline V gene. The CDR3 consists of 12 residues. Trimming shortened V by 5 bases and J by 12 bases, and 15 bases separated the two germline ends. CDR3 DNA: TGTGCCAGCAGCCCGAAGGACCAAGTTCAGTATTTT. Amino acid sequence: CASSPKDQVQYF.

The V and J genes are TRBV30 and TRBJ2-3; D gene unclear. Germline V gene sequence: CDR1 GTSNPN, CDR2 SVGIG (reference sequence). This CDR3 has 15 residues. Trimming stripped 3 bases from V and 4 bases from J, with 17 bases between. CDR3 coding DNA: TGTGCCTGGAGCCCCCCGGGCCCAAAGGCAGATACGCAGTATTTT. Protein sequence: CAWSPPGPKADTQYF.

This clone has a handful of counts. CDR3 nucleotide sequence: TGTGCCACCAGCAGAGATGAGGATTGGGATTCACCCCTCCACTTT. It specifies CATSRDEDWDSPLHF. The V gene is TRBV15, the J gene TRBJ1-6, with unresolved D. V lost 0 bases and J lost 8, with 11 bases in between. Per germline, CDR1 LNHNV and CDR2 YYDKDF (reference sequence). This CDR3 spans 15 amino acids.

V and J are TRBV6-2 or TRBV6-3 and TRBJ1-2; D is unclear. There are 14 residues in the CDR3. V lost 1 base to trimming and J lost 2 bases, with 8 bases between them. Germline CDR1 MNHEY, CDR2 SVGEGT. The CDR3 DNA reads as TGTGCCAGCAGTTACTTGTCAGAAAACTATGGCTACACCTTC. This encodes CASSYLSENYGYTF.

This chain links TRBV27 with TRBJ2-2, with 13 positions matching TRBD2. V shed 6 bases, J shed 4 bases, and the junction held 8 bases outside the gene matches. The CDR3 length is 17 residues. Per germline, CDR1 MNHEY and CDR2 SMNVEV (reference sequence). CDR3 sequence: CASSRLAGGGGTGELFF. CDR3 bases: TGTGCCAGCAGCCGACTAGCGGGGGGTGGGGGCACCGGGGAGCTGTTTTTT.

This sequence joins TRBV10-1 and TRBJ1-1; D is undetermined. V was trimmed by 4 bases and J by 1 base, leaving 13 bases between them. This CDR3 has 15 amino acids. CDR1 and CDR2 (germline): WNHNN, SYGVQD (reference sequence). CDR3 sequence (DNA): TGCGCCAGCAGTGCCCCCTACAGAGGGAACACTGAAGCTTTCTTT. The encoded protein is CASSAPYRGNTEAFF.

The J gene is TRBJ1-6, the V gene TRBV27; D call uncertain. CDR3 size: 15 residues. V was pared by 2 bases and J by 8 bases, with 13 bases between. Per germline, CDR1 MNHEY and CDR2 SMNVEV (reference sequence). The CDR3 here is CASSLREGMHSPLHF. CDR3 coding DNA: TGTGCCAGCAGTTTACGGGAAGGGATGCATTCACCCCTCCACTTT.

This chain connects TRBV6-1 to TRBJ2-7; D uncertain. Germline V gene data show CDR1 as MNHNS and CDR2 as SASEGT. The V gene lost 1 base and the J gene lost 2 bases, with 15 bases spanning the gap. This CDR3 is 16 amino acids long. This chain's CDR3 is CASSEGPPRATYEQYF. The CDR3 nucleotides are TGTGCCAGCAGTGAAGGACCCCCAAGGGCCACCTACGAGCAGTACTTC.

As to this clone: A much larger clone lies a single base off, so this may be a read error. Within the sample, other DNA sequences also encode this same CDR3. The chain couples TRBV5-1 to TRBJ1-4; unclear D gene. V shed 3 bases and J shed 0 bases, with 6 bases lying between them. The CDR3 is 14 amino acids. Germline CDR1 SGHRS, CDR2 YFSETQ. In DNA, the CDR3 is TGCGCCAGCAGCTCGGGATCAACTAATGAAAAACTGTTTTTT. Protein product: CASSSGSTNEKLFF.

This sequence joins TRBV10-3 and TRBJ1-2; tentatively, D is TRBD1 (5 bases). The CDR3 covers 12 residues. Looked up from germline, CDR1 is ENHRY and CDR2 is SYGVKD. V lost 6 bases, J lost 5 bases, and 10 bases lay in between. The CDR3 DNA reads TGTGCCATCAGAGAAAGGGGTTATGGCTACACCTTC. It encodes CAIRERGYGYTF.

This chain uses TRBV10-1 with TRBJ2-6; D perhaps matches TRBD2 (5 bases). This CDR3 is built from 15 residues. Trimming removed 4 bases at V and 0 bases at J, with 7 bases between. Germline V gene sequence: CDR1 WNHNN, CDR2 SYGVQD (reference sequence). Written as DNA, the CDR3 is TGCGCCAGCAGTGGAGGGTACTCTGGGGCCAACGTCCTGACTTTC. Protein product: CASSGGYSGANVLTF.

This rearrangement joins TRBV19 to TRBJ1-5, with D hard to call. This CDR3 region has 14 residues. Trimming pared 7 bases from V and 4 bases from J, leaving 14 bases between. Looked up from germline, CDR1 is LNHDA and CDR2 is SQIVND (reference sequence). In DNA, the CDR3 is TGTGCCAGTACCGAGGGCCGGGAAAATCAGCCCCAGCATTTT. Residues: CASTEGRENQPQHF.

This chain uses TRBV29-1 with TRBJ1-1, with TRBD1 matching 8 bases. The V and J ends lost 4 bases and 6 bases, in that order; junction bases with no gene match: 4. Germline V gives CDR1 SQVTM, CDR2 ANQGSEA. The CDR3 has 12 amino acids. CDR3 nucleotide sequence: TGCAGCGTTGGGACAGGGCCGTCTGAAGCTTTCTTT. Protein product: CSVGTGPSEAFF.

V gene TRBV27 combines with J gene TRBJ1-2, with D uncertain. The CDR3 covers 14 residues. Trimming left V 3 bases short and J 0 bases short, with 8 bases between. From germline, CDR1 is MNHEY and CDR2 SMNVEV (reference sequence). The chain's CDR3 is CASSFGVANYGYTF. Here the CDR3 DNA reads TGTGCCAGCAGTTTCGGGGTAGCTAACTATGGCTACACCTTC.

The V gene is TRBV7-9, the J gene TRBJ1-1; D is ambiguous. Germline V gene data show CDR1 as SEHNR and CDR2 as FQNEAQ (reference sequence). The CDR3 length is 15 residues. The V end lost 6 bases, the J end lost 0 bases, and 14 bases lay between the germline ends. CDR3: CASRAGSYMNTEAFF. The CDR3, as DNA: TGTGCCAGCAGGGCCGGGAGCTACATGAACACTGAAGCTTTCTTT.

V is TRBV7-9 and J is TRBJ1-6; 8 bases map to TRBD1. This CDR3 is 15 amino acids long. With 5 bases clipped from V and 11 bases from J, the junction kept 11 bases outside the gene matches. Germline values: CDR1 SEHNR, CDR2 FQNEAQ (reference sequence). CDR3 coding DNA: TGTGCCAGCAGCCACGAGGACAGGGTAGTGACACCCCTCCACTTT. Translated, it gives CASSHEDRVVTPLHF.

The V call is TRBV21-1, the J call TRBJ1-4; the tabulated D call, TRBD1, remains unverified against the DNA. TRBV21-1 is a pseudogene segment. This CDR3 spans 18 amino acids. This CDR3 is CATPPVTGARGRSEKLFF. The CDR3 DNA follows: TGTGCCACCCCCCCGGTGACAGGGGCGCGGGGTCGATCTGAAAAACTGTTTTTT.

Only one count was recorded for this clone. This chain joins TRBV7-2 and TRBJ2-1; 9 bases match TRBD2. This CDR3 contains 17 residues. V lost 0 bases and J lost 4; bases outside the gene matches: 7. Germline loops: CDR1 SGHTA, CDR2 FQGNSA. The CDR3 sequence is CASSLARDSGGYNEQFF. DNA of the CDR3: TGTGCCAGCAGCTTAGCGCGTGATAGCGGGGGATACAATGAGCAGTTCTTC.

The gene calls are TRBV6-1 and TRBJ2-2; 8 nucleotides agree with TRBD1. CDR3 length: 16 residues. Germline CDR1 is MNHNS and CDR2 is SASEGT. V trimming: 2 bases; J trimming: 1 base; junction bases outside the gene matches: 3. The CDR3 spells CASSEMGTGNTGELFF. Written as DNA, the CDR3 is TGTGCCAGCAGTGAAATGGGGACAGGGAACACCGGGGAGCTGTTTTTT.

The chain carries TRBV7-9 and TRBJ2-5; D unresolved. V was shortened by 4 bases and J by 7 bases, with 10 bases between the two germline ends. The CDR3 consists of 12 residues. The V gene's germline CDR1 is SEHNR and CDR2 FQNEAQ (reference sequence). The CDR3 DNA reads TGTGCCAGCAGCTCGGCCTCGGTGACCCAGTACTTC. Translation gives CASSSASVTQYF. Together with reference TRBV7-9 and TRBJ2-5, the CDR3 gives the full variable domain: DTGVSQNPRHKITKRGQNVTFRCDPISEHNRLYWYRQTLGQGPEFLTYFQNEAQLEKSRLLSDRFSAERPKGSFSTLEIQRTEQGDSAMYLCASSSASVTQYFGPGTRLLVL.